Listed below are T cell receptor beta chains from one sample, sequenced in a study of beta chain features in type 1 diabetes. Sequencing used immunoSEQ multiplex PCR; TCRdb keeps in-frame clones, though not all of them. The sample contains 900,000 or so clones, 15% to 20% of which appear only once. What was sequenced was naive CD4+ T cells from blood. The receptors come from a woman aged 18-29 years in good health. Each CDR3 is given without its conserved first and last residue. The size entry is marked missing in some rows and otherwise reads once, few, many or a size class.

V | size | CDR3
TRBV6-1 | - | ASSGSGTPNTEAF
TRBV28 | few | ASSPGTQGHEQY
TRBV29-1 | - | SVGGAGNQPQH
TRBV7-2 | - | ASSIQGTLNTEAF
TRBV10-2 | - | ASSDPGQGWYGYT
TRBV4-2 | few | ASSQDQGHTEAF
TRBV6-5 | - | ASSYMAEAF
TRBV10-3 | - | AISDVKDNTEAF
TRBV18 | few | ASSPGRSSYNEQF
TRBV7-2 | few | ASSLRQTLISYEQY
TRBV5-4 | few | ASSLTPGQGAREQY
TRBV7-2 | few | ASSRELVWGYNEQF
TRBV5-1 | few | ASSLAVGESYEQY
TRBV5-1 | few | ASSQGFIYEQY
TRBV18 | - | ASSPYASGRISSYEQY
TRBV9 | few | ASSATSGSYNEQF
TRBV5-4 | - | ASSLDSGSTDTQY
TRBV19 | few | ASSIAPAWTGYNQPQH
TRBV27 | few | ASSVRGLAEYEQY
TRBV7-8 | few | ASSLGREPGNTIY
TRBV11-2 | few | ASSFRLTSGAGEQY
TRBV5-6 | few | ASSLDGYEQY
TRBV28 | - | ASSPTLVSYNEQF
TRBV4-3 | few | ASSQDPTSGRARSLY
TRBV6-6 | - | ASSFLRTVNTEAF
TRBV4-2 | few | ASSQHQSGEQF
TRBV5-1 | few | ASSLALASYEQY
TRBV18 | few | ASSPRQGEVNEQF
TRBV12-2 | few | LFEEQF
TRBV28 | - | ASSPAGTPANYGYT
TRBV2 | few | ASSEGGFTEAF
TRBV7-9 | - | ASSGLSSTDTQY
TRBV7-2 | few | ASSSGTDTQY
TRBV4-3 | few | ASSSGRTDTQY
TRBV2 | few | ASAGTAQETQY
TRBV19 | - | ASSIRGRAADEQF
TRBV5-4 | few | ATSVSGANVLT
TRBV7-9 | few | ASITGGAGVSSYNEQF
TRBV29-1 | few | SVEDLRDGHWSSGF
TRBV28 | - | ASSNQRLPPTGELF
TRBV11-2 | few | ASSPGLYSYNEQF
TRBV5-1 | - | ASSFIAGATGELF
TRBV5-4 | few | ASSPRSAAGEQF
TRBV5-1 | once | ASSLGGLPRETQY
TRBV20-1 | - | SAIPSYGYT
TRBV9 | - | ASSVAPGLAAEGGELF